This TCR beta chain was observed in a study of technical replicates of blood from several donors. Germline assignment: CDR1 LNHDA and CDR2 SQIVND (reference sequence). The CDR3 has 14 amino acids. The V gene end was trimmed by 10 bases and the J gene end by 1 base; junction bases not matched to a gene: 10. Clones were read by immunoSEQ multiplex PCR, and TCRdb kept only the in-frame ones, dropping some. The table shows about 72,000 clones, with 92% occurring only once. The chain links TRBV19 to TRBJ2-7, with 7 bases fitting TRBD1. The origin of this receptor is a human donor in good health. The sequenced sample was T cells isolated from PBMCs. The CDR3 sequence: CATDAGTESYEQYF. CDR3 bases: TGTGCCACTGACGCCGGGACAGAGTCCTACGAGCAGTACTTC.